Listed here are 18 T cell receptor beta chains from one sample, sequenced in a study of CD8 T cells in Susac syndrome. A quantity of roughly 0.5 to 1 ug RNA underwent reverse transcription using random hexamers. Each CDR3 protein is one row after TCRdb ran MiXCR on the immunoSEQ multiplex PCR reads. The sample holds about 140,000 distinct CDR3 sequences; about 95% are singletons and the top ten take 0.14%. The sequencing input was CD4+ T cells from PBMCs. The receptors come from a human donor with Susac syndrome.

DNA of the CDR3: TGCAGTGCTAGAGCGGTCGGCCTTAACACTGAAGCTTTCTTT. Its protein is CSARAVGLNTEAFF. The chain employs TRBV20-1 and TRBJ1-1; D is unresolved. Trimming removed 1 base at V and 2 bases at J, with 11 bases between. CDR3 length: 14 residues. CDR1 is DFQATT, CDR2 SNEGSKA, per germline (reference sequence).

The chain uses TRBV4-1 and TRBJ2-7, with D perhaps matching TRBD2 (5 bases). The CDR3 sequence is 18 residues long. Germline CDR1 and CDR2: MGHRA and YSYEKL. The germline V and J ends were trimmed by 4 bases and 6 bases, with 28 bases remaining between them. In nucleotides, the CDR3 is TGCGCCAGCAGCCCACAGCGAGGTCGGGGAGCCTCGAGGGCCGAGCAGTACTTC. It is translated as CASSPQRGRGASRAEQYF.

This clonotype was seen once. The chain uses TRBV5-4 and TRBJ2-1; 9 nucleotides align to TRBD2. The CDR3 contains 14 residues. Trimming took 7 bases from V and 6 from J; bases not matched to a gene: 8. The germline CDR1 and CDR2 sequences are SGHNT and YYREEE (reference sequence). CDR3 protein: CASGDSGRINEQFF. CDR3 in DNA: TGTGCCAGCGGGGATAGCGGGAGAATCAATGAGCAGTTCTTC.

The rearrangement joins TRBV29-1 to TRBJ1-1, with no clear D. Germline V lookup: CDR1 SQVTM, CDR2 ANQGSEA. Trimming shortened V by 7 bases and J by 6 bases, and 24 bases separated the two germline ends. The CDR3 consists of 15 residues. CDR3 protein: CSAVGRSGPGSEAFF. In DNA form, the CDR3 reads TGCAGCGCCGTCGGCCGGAGCGGACCCGGATCTGAAGCTTTCTTT.

This clonotype came up once. The V gene is TRBV7-2, the J gene TRBJ2-5; tentatively, D is TRBD1 or TRBD2 (6 bases each). Per the germline V gene, CDR1 is SGHTA and CDR2 is FQGNSA. This CDR3 comprises 16 residues. Trimming removed 5 bases at V and 5 bases at J, with 21 bases between. CDR3 DNA: TGTGCCAGCAGCCGGGGACGGGGGCTAGGATCGGAGACCCAGTACTTC. This sequence encodes CASSRGRGLGSETQYF.

This clonotype was counted only a few times. The chain is built from TRBV29-1 and TRBJ1-1; D is ambiguous. The CDR3 sequence is 13 residues long. Germline V gene sequence: CDR1 SQVTM, CDR2 ANQGSEA. Trimming shortened V by 3 bases and J by 2 bases, and 10 bases separated the two germline ends. The CDR3: CSVEGRLNTEAFF. The CDR3 DNA follows: TGCAGCGTTGAGGGCAGACTAAACACTGAAGCTTTCTTT.

The chain has TRBV5-6 and TRBJ1-2; no definite D call. The germline V and J ends were trimmed by 5 bases and 4 bases, with 18 bases remaining between them. The CDR3 consists of 15 residues. Germline values: CDR1 SGHDT, CDR2 YYEEEE. CDR3 DNA: TGTGCCAGCAGGGAGACAAGAAACGATATCTATGGCTACACCTTC. It codes for CASRETRNDIYGYTF.

The chain uses TRBV20-1 and TRBJ2-1, with TRBD2 identical over 7 bases. The length of the CDR3 is 13 residues. Germline CDR1 and CDR2: DFQATT and SNEGSKA (reference sequence). The V and J ends lost 6 bases and 8 bases, in that order; junction bases with no gene match: 10. The CDR3 loop reads CSAERYLADEQFF. CDR3 nucleotide sequence: TGCAGTGCAGAACGCTATCTAGCGGATGAGCAGTTCTTC.

The V and J genes are TRBV5-4 and TRBJ2-1, with 10 bases identical to TRBD1. J was trimmed by 7 bases and V by 0 bases; bases with no gene match: 4. CDR1 and CDR2 (germline): SGHNT, YYREEE (reference sequence). The CDR3 consists of 15 residues. As DNA, the CDR3 is TGTGCCAGCAGCTTGGAGGGACAGGGGAGGAATGAGCAGTTCTTC. Amino acids: CASSLEGQGRNEQFF.

The J gene is TRBJ1-5, the V gene TRBV3-1, with D maybe TRBD1 (5 bases). The V end lost 0 bases, the J end lost 6 bases, and 9 bases lay between the germline ends. Per germline, CDR1 LGHDT and CDR2 YNNKEL (reference sequence). The CDR3 loop spans 14 amino acids. CDR3 sequence: CASSQDGGSQPQHF. DNA of the CDR3: TGTGCCAGCAGCCAAGATGGGGGGAGTCAGCCCCAGCATTTT.

The J gene is TRBJ2-3, the V gene TRBV24-1; unclear D gene. CDR1 and CDR2 from the germline V gene are KGHDR and SFDVKD. This CDR3 spans 13 amino acids. Deletions cut 1 base from V and 6 bases from J, with 7 bases between. The CDR3 DNA follows: TGTGCCACCAGTGATTTTCCCGAGGATACGCAGTATTTT. This translates into CATSDFPEDTQYF.

The rearrangement uses TRBV2 and TRBJ1-2; TRBD1 matches at 10 bases. This CDR3 has 12 residues. Per the germline V gene, CDR1 is SNHLY and CDR2 is FYNNEI. J gave up 8 bases and V 4 bases, and 1 base lay outside the gene matches. The CDR3 sequence is CASSGTGGGYTF. CDR3 nucleotides: TGTGCCAGCAGTGGGACAGGGGGAGGCTACACCTTC.

The gene calls are TRBV7-9 and TRBJ1-5; no clear D gene. Germline V gives CDR1 SEHNR, CDR2 FQNEAQ (reference sequence). Trimming cost V 7 bases and J 2 bases, with 12 bases left between them. The CDR3 length is 14 residues. CDR3: CASNQEGGNQPQHF. Here the CDR3 DNA reads TGTGCCAGCAACCAGGAGGGTGGCAATCAGCCCCAGCATTTT.

The rearrangement links TRBV9 to TRBJ2-7; D is undetermined. Trimming pared 4 bases from V and 4 bases from J, leaving 15 bases between. This CDR3 has 14 residues. The germline V gene encodes CDR1 SGDLS and CDR2 YYNGEE. The CDR3 sequence: CASSSGAGPYEQYF. CDR3 coding DNA: TGTGCCAGCAGCTCAGGTGCAGGACCTTACGAGCAGTACTTC.

The chain is built from TRBV18 and TRBJ1-1; D ambiguous. Germline V gene lookup returns CDR1 KGHSH and CDR2 LQKENI. V lost 2 bases to trimming and J lost 4 bases, with 8 bases between them. This CDR3 region has 13 residues. CDR3 loop: CASSPGMGTEAFF. As DNA, the CDR3 is TGTGCCAGCTCACCAGGGATGGGCACTGAAGCTTTCTTT.

The gene calls are TRBV27 and TRBJ1-6; TRBD1 agrees at 7 bases. The germline CDR1 and CDR2 sequences are MNHEY and SMNVEV (reference sequence). The CDR3 runs 15 residues. Trimming removed 2 bases from V and 10 bases from J; junction bases left unmatched: 8. In DNA, the CDR3 is TGTGCCAGCAGTTTAGGGGGCAGGGGGAACTCACCCCTCCACTTT. Translated: CASSLGGRGNSPLHF.

This CDR3 reads CSVDRDGEEGYTF. In DNA, the CDR3 is TGCAGCGTGGACAGGGATGGGGAGGAGGGCTACACCTTC. V and J are TRBV29-1 and TRBJ1-2, with 8 bases lining up with TRBD1. The CDR3 is made up of 13 amino acids. Trimming removed 6 bases from V and 8 bases from J; junction bases left unmatched: 11. The germline gives CDR1 SQVTM, CDR2 ANQGSEA.

The chain links TRBV20-1 to TRBJ2-3; D remains unclear. The CDR3 is 15 residues long. Between the trimmed V and J ends, which lost 5 bases and 2 bases, there was a span of 17 bases. Germline CDR1 reads DFQATT; CDR2 reads SNEGSKA (reference sequence). CDR3 DNA sequence: TGCAGTGCTCCCTCTCTTCGATTGTACACAGATACGCAGTATTTT. Encoded protein: CSAPSLRLYTDTQYF.